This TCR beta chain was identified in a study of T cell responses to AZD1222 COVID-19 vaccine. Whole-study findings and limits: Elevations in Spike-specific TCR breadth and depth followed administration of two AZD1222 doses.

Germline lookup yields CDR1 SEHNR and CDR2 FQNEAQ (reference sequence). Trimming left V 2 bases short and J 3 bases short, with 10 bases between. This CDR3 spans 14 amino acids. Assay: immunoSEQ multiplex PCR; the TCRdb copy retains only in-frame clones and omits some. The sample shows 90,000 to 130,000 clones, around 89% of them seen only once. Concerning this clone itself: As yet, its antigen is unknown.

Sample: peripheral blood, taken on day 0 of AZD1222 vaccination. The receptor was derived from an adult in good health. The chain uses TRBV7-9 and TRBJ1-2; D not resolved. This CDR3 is CASSLSAADYGYTF. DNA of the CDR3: TGTGCCAGCAGCTTATCGGCAGCGGACTATGGCTACACCTTC.